This entry lists 30 T cell receptor beta chains sequenced from one sample in a study of T cells expressing NK-cell markers. Each CDR3 protein gets one entry in TCRdb, which reprocessed the 5' RACE reads and gives no DNA. The sample holds some 440,000 distinct CDR3 sequences. The sequenced material came from blood T cells: a sorted CD56 or NKG2C T cell subset, CD4+ or CD8+ T cells, or bulk PBMC T cells (not recorded which). The receptors here all came from a woman aged 45-60 years in good health.

This chain uses TRBV29-1 with TRBJ2-5; TCRdb proposes TRBD2, but this gene call is untestable without DNA. Germline CDR1 and CDR2: SQVTM and ANQGSEA. CDR3 length: 13 residues. CDR3 residues: CSVPSGSVETQYF.

The rearrangement links TRBV5-8 to TRBJ2-1; TCRdb selects TRBD1, and the lack of DNA leaves this call unchecked. Germline V lookup: CDR1 SGHTS, CDR2 YDEGEE. This CDR3 comprises 13 residues. The CDR3 reads CASSPWGGNEQFF.

The V and J genes are TRBV12-3 or TRBV12-4 and TRBJ1-5. The CDR3 loop spans 15 amino acids. CDR3 amino acids: CASSPAQSGNQPQHF.

This chain joins TRBV4-1 and TRBJ2-3; TCRdb gives TRBD2 as the D gene, but with no DNA this cannot be confirmed. The CDR3 spans 16 residues. Germline-derived CDR1 and CDR2 are MGHRA and YSYEKL. The CDR3: CASSQPGLAHLDTQYF.

The chain combines TRBV20-1 with TRBJ1-6; absent DNA, TCRdb's TRBD1 call cannot be checked. CDR3 length equals 12 residues. Germline assignment: CDR1 DFQATT and CDR2 SNEGSKA (reference sequence). The CDR3 loop reads CSAPGPGWSLHF.

This chain links TRBV20-1 with TRBJ1-3; TCRdb proposes TRBD1, but this gene call is untestable without DNA. Looked up from germline, CDR1 is DFQATT and CDR2 is SNEGSKA (reference sequence). The CDR3 loop spans 13 amino acids. The CDR3 region is CSAEDRVGNTIYF.

V usage is TRBV24-1 and J usage is TRBJ2-2; without DNA, the TCRdb call of TRBD2 cannot be checked. This CDR3 region has 15 residues. Per the germline V gene, CDR1 is KGHDR and CDR2 is SFDVKD. The CDR3 loop is CATSDSNAGVGELFF.

This rearrangement joins TRBV4-1 to TRBJ1-6; the TRBD1 assignment by TCRdb is unverifiable without DNA. The CDR3 contains 13 residues. The V gene's germline CDR1 is MGHRA and CDR2 YSYEKL. CDR3 in amino acids: CASGWTGGEALHF.

The rearrangement uses TRBV6-5 and TRBJ2-7. This CDR3 spans 13 amino acids. Germline CDR1 is MNHEY and CDR2 is SVGAGI. The CDR3 here is CASSYPTSGEQYF.

The chain recombines TRBV4-1 with TRBJ2-7; TCRdb designates TRBD1, a call that cannot be tested without DNA. The CDR3 is made up of 15 amino acids. Germline lookup yields CDR1 MGHRA and CDR2 YSYEKL. The CDR3 region is CASSQALTLSYEQYF.

The chain combines TRBV27 with TRBJ2-1; TCRdb reports TRBD2, a call that lacks DNA to check it against. The CDR3 consists of 13 residues. CDR1 is MNHEY, CDR2 SMNVEV, per germline (reference sequence). CDR3 amino acids: CASSLLSHNEQFF.

The chain joins TRBV29-1 to TRBJ2-1; the D call from TCRdb, TRBD2, cannot be confirmed without DNA. CDR3 length: 15 amino acids. The germline gives CDR1 SQVTM, CDR2 ANQGSEA. CDR3 protein: CSVESLADSYNEQFF.

V usage is TRBV11-3 and J usage is TRBJ2-2; there is no DNA to check the TCRdb D call of TRBD1. The length of the CDR3 is 16 residues. The germline CDR1 and CDR2 sequences are SGHNT and YENEEA. CDR3 residues: CASSPRTGENTGELFF.

V gene TRBV24-1 combines with J gene TRBJ2-1; TCRdb lists TRBD1, though no DNA is available to test this call. The CDR3 consists of 15 residues. Germline values: CDR1 KGHDR, CDR2 SFDVKD. CDR3 loop: CATSEVSASRNEQFF.

This chain uses TRBV12-3 or TRBV12-4 with TRBJ1-1; TCRdb gives TRBD1 as the D gene, but with no DNA this cannot be confirmed. This CDR3 has 15 amino acids. CDR3 loop: CASSFVRDTNTEAFF.

The rearrangement joins TRBV21-1 to TRBJ2-7. TRBV21-1 is marked as a pseudogene. This CDR3 spans 14 amino acids. The CDR3: CASSKLPYSYEQYF.

The chain recombines TRBV9 with TRBJ1-1. The CDR3 is 11 residues long. Looked up from germline, CDR1 is SGDLS and CDR2 is YYNGEE. This CDR3 is CASSVAVEAFF.

This chain connects TRBV5-1 to TRBJ1-1; no DNA is available, so the TRBD1 call from TCRdb remains unchecked. The CDR3 spans 13 residues. CDR1 is SGHRS, CDR2 YFSETQ, per germline. CDR3 residues: CASSSGGQTEAFF.

This chain connects TRBV24-1 to TRBJ1-4; TCRdb's D call of TRBD1 is untestable without DNA. The CDR3 extends over 15 amino acids. Germline CDR1 KGHDR, CDR2 SFDVKD. This chain's CDR3 is CATSVPGTNNEKLFF.

The J gene is TRBJ2-3, the V gene TRBV3-1. Germline CDR1 LGHDT, CDR2 YNNKEL (reference sequence). The CDR3 contains 13 residues. The chain's CDR3 is CASSQTSANTQYF.

The CDR3 spells CASSLEGAASYNEQFF. This chain links TRBV5-1 with TRBJ2-1; TCRdb returns TRBD1, unconfirmable since there is no DNA. The germline V gene has CDR1 SGHRS and CDR2 YFSETQ. The CDR3 runs to 16 residues.

This chain uses TRBV7-8 with TRBJ2-3. Germline CDR1 reads SGHVS; CDR2 reads FQNEAQ. The CDR3 has 15 amino acids. CDR3 region: CASSSNPGSTDTQYF.

The chain uses TRBV11-3 and TRBJ2-2; TCRdb names TRBD1, which stays unverified in the absence of DNA. The CDR3 extends over 16 amino acids. Germline V gene sequence: CDR1 SGHNT, CDR2 YENEEA. This chain's CDR3 is CASSKNRKLGGGELFF.

The chain combines TRBV10-3 with TRBJ2-3; no DNA is available, so the TRBD2 call from TCRdb remains unchecked. Germline loops: CDR1 ENHRY, CDR2 SYGVKD. This CDR3 region has 18 residues. The CDR3 sequence: CAAYGVRKTSGSTDTQYF.

The rearrangement uses TRBV6-1 and TRBJ2-1; the TRBD2 assignment by TCRdb is unverifiable without DNA. The CDR3 runs 13 residues. The germline V gene has CDR1 MNHNS and CDR2 SASEGT. CDR3 protein: CASGLTTYNEQFF.

The J gene is TRBJ2-7, the V gene TRBV24-1; with no DNA, the TCRdb D assignment of TRBD2 cannot be verified. Germline V gene lookup returns CDR1 KGHDR and CDR2 SFDVKD. The CDR3 spans 13 residues. The CDR3 reads CATSLSGTYEQYF.

The V call is TRBV27, the J call TRBJ2-3; the D gene TCRdb calls, TRBD2, cannot be checked with no DNA. The germline CDR1 and CDR2 sequences are MNHEY and SMNVEV (reference sequence). The CDR3 spans 16 residues. CDR3 in amino acids: CASSLGLGEITDTQYF.

V is TRBV10-3 and J is TRBJ2-7. The CDR3 runs to 14 residues. From germline, CDR1 is ENHRY and CDR2 SYGVKD. This CDR3 reads CAISGRIKTYEQYF.

This rearrangement joins TRBV4-1 to TRBJ1-2; the TRBD1 assignment by TCRdb is unverifiable without DNA. The CDR3 sequence is 14 residues long. Germline V CDR1 and CDR2: MGHRA, YSYEKL. The chain's CDR3 is CASSQVQQGPGYTF.

The genes are TRBV2 and TRBJ2-1; absent DNA, TCRdb's TRBD1 call cannot be checked. The CDR3 length is 20 residues. Germline V lookup: CDR1 SNHLY, CDR2 FYNNEI. CDR3 in amino acids: CASSGDRSSGRLKGYNEQFF.